Included here is one T cell receptor (beta chain) sequence, with context. Its specificity is unknown. UMIs were included in TCR beta cDNA generated by 5'RACE template switching. Following a re-call of the 5' RACE reads, TCRdb has one entry per CDR3 protein and lacks DNA. This table holds 500,000 to 600,000 distinct CDR3 sequences. The data belong to a study of T cells expressing NK-cell markers. Study summary: Source material for TCR beta repertoires consisted of sorted CD3+CD56+NKG2C+, CD3+CD56+NKG2C- and CD3+CD56-NKG2C+ T cells.

Notes on the study in general: These clonotypes, the leaders elsewhere, also led the CD3+CD56-NKG2C+ fraction in four donors.

This CDR3 is 14 amino acids long. CDR1 is MNHNS and CDR2 is SASEGT in the germline V gene. The sequence derives from a man aged 18 to 30 in good health. J is TRBJ1-1 and V is TRBV6-1; TCRdb's assignment of TRBD1 cannot be checked, as there is no DNA. Sequencing used blood T cells: a sorted CD56 or NKG2C T cell subset, CD4+ or CD8+ T cells, or bulk PBMC T cells (not recorded which). The CDR3 sequence is CASSGRAVNTEAFF.